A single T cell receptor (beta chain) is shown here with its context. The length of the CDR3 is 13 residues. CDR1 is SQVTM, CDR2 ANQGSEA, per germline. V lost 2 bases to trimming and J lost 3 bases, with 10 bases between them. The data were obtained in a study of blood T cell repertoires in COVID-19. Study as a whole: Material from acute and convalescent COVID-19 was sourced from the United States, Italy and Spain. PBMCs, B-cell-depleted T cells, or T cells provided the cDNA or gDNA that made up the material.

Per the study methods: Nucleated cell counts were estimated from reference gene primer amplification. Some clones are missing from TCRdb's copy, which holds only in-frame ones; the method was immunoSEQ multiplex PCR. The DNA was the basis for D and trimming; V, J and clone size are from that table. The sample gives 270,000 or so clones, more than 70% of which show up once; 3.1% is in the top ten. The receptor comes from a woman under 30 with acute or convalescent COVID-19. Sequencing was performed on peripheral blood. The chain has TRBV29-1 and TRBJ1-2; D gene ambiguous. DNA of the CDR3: TGCAGCGTTGAACAGCAGGATCACTATGGCTACACCTTC. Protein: CSVEQQDHYGYTF.